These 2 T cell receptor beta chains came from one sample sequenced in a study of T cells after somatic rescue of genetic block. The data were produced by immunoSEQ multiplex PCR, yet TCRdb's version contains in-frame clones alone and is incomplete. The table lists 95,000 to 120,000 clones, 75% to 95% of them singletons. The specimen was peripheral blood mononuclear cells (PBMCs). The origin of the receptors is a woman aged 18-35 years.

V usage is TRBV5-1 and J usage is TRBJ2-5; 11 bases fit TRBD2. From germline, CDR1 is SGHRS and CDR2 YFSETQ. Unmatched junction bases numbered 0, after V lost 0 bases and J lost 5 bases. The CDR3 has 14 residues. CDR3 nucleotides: TGCGCCAGCAGCTTGGGACTAGCGGGGGAGACCCAGTACTTC. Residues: CASSLGLAGETQYF. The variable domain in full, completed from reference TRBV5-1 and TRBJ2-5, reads KAGVTQTPRYLIKTRGQQVTLSCSPISGHRSVSWYQQTPGQGLQFLFEYFSETQRNKGNFPGRFSGRQFSNSRSEMNVSTLELGDSALYLCASSLGLAGETQYFGPGTRLLVL.

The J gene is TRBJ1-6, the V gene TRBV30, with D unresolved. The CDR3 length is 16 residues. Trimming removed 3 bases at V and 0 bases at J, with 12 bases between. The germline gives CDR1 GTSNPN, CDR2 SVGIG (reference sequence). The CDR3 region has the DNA TGTGCCTGGAGGCGGCAGCTGAGCTCCTATAATTCACCCCTCCACTTT. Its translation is CAWRRQLSSYNSPLHF. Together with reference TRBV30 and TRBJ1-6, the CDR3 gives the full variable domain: SQTIHQWPATLVQPVGSPLSLECTVEGTSNPNLYWYRQAAGRGLQLLFYSVGIGQISSEVPQNLSASRPQDRQFILSSKKLLLSDSGFYLCAWRRQLSSYNSPLHFGNGTRLTVT.